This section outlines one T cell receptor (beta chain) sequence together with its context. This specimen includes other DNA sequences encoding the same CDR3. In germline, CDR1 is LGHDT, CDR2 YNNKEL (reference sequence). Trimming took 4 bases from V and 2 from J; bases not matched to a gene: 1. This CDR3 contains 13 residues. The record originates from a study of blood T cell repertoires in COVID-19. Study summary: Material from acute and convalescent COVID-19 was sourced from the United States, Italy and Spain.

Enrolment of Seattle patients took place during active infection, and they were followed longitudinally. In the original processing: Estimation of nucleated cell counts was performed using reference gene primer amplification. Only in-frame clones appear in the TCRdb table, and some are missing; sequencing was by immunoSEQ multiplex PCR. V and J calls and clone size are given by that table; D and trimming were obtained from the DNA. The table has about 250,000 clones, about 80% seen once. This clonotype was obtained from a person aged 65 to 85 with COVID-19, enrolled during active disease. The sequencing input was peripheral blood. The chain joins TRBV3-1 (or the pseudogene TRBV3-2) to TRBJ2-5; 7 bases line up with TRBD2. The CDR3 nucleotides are TGTGCCAGCAGCCGAGCGGGGCAAGAGACCCAGTACTTC. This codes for CASSRAGQETQYF.